This is a list of T cell receptor beta chains from one sample in a study of human thymus T cells. The assay was immunoSEQ multiplex PCR, and TCRdb's table has in-frame clones only and misses some. This table holds roughly 130,000 clones, around 95% found once. The specimen was thymus tissue. All receptors derive from a boy in the first two years of life with a congenital heart defect but otherwise immunologically healthy. CDR3s include the opening cysteine and the closing phenylalanine or tryptophan. A D gene is named only where the DNA matches it firmly. Part of the rows lack a size; the others show once, few, many or a class for expanded clones.

>.|.|TRBV28|TRBJ2-7
CASSLWPGPYEQYF
TGTGCCAGCAGTTTATGGCCCGGGCCGTACGAGCAGTACTTC
>.|.|TRBV5-5|TRBJ1-2
CASSLSDQLDYGYTF
TGTGCCAGCAGCTTATCGGACCAACTAGACTATGGCTACACCTTC
>.|.|TRBV19|TRBJ1-1
CASQGRGHTEAFF
TGTGCCTCCCAGGGCAGGGGACACACTGAAGCTTTCTTT
>.|TRBD1|TRBV7-9|TRBJ2-5
CASSDGTAQETQYF
TGTGCCAGCAGCGATGGGACAGCCCAAGAGACCCAGTACTTC
>.|TRBD1|TRBV14|TRBJ1-2
CASSQKGGQTYGYTF
TGTGCCAGCAGCCAAAAGGGGGGACAGACCTATGGCTACACCTTC
>.|.|TRBV7-9|TRBJ2-2
CASSLTGGRNTGELFF
TGTGCCAGCAGCTTAACCGGGGGTCGGAACACCGGGGAGCTGTTTTTT
>few|.|TRBV7-2|TRBJ2-3
CASSLPPQGADTQYF
TGTGCCAGCAGCCTCCCCCCGCAGGGAGCAGATACGCAGTATTTT
>.|.|TRBV4-3|TRBJ1-1
CASSQGVEIETEAFF
TGCGCCAGCAGCCAAGGAGTAGAAATAGAGACTGAAGCTTTCTTT
>.|TRBD1|TRBV10-2|TRBJ2-1
CASREGQGPSSSYNEQFF
TGCGCCAGCAGGGAAGGACAGGGACCTTCTAGCTCCTACAATGAGCAGTTCTTC
>.|.|TRBV19|TRBJ1-5
CASSIVQGQTNDQPQHF
TGTGCCAGTAGTATTGTGCAGGGTCAGACCAACGATCAGCCCCAGCATTTT
>once|.|TRBV6-5|TRBJ2-5
CASSPRDVETQYF
TGTGCCAGCAGTCCCAGGGACGTGGAGACCCAGTACTTC
>.|.|TRBV6-5|TRBJ2-6
CASRRRGGGANVLTF
TGTGCCAGCAGACGGAGGGGGGGAGGGGCCAACGTCCTGACTTTC
>.|TRBD2|TRBV4-2|TRBJ2-1
CASSQDLRGLAGGNEQFF
TGTGCCAGCAGCCAAGATCTAAGGGGACTAGCGGGGGGCAATGAGCAGTTCTTC
>once|.|TRBV30|TRBJ2-7
CAWSKLVYEQYF
TGTGCCTGGAGTAAGCTTGTCTACGAGCAGTACTTC
>.|.|TRBV4-1|TRBJ1-1
CASSRGEGTEAFF
TGCGCCAGCTCCCGCGGGGAGGGCACTGAAGCTTTCTTT
>.|.|TRBV11-3|TRBJ2-7
CASSPFYPGHLSGEQYF
TGTGCCAGCAGCCCGTTCTACCCGGGACATTTATCGGGGGAGCAGTACTTC
>.|.|TRBV5-1|TRBJ2-1
CASSLGASSHYNEQFF
TGCGCCAGCAGCTTGGGGGCTAGCTCTCACTACAATGAGCAGTTCTTC
>.|TRBD1|TRBV12-5|TRBJ2-5
CASGWGQGGLVVTQYF
TGTGCTAGTGGCTGGGGACAGGGTGGCTTAGTGGTGACCCAGTACTTC
>once|TRBD1|TRBV29-1|TRBJ1-1
CSVGQGNTEAFF
TGCAGCGTGGGACAGGGGAACACTGAAGCTTTCTTT
>.|.|TRBV28|TRBJ2-4
CASSPPLRGGAKNIQYF
TGTGCCAGCAGTCCCCCCTTAAGAGGTGGGGCCAAAAACATTCAGTACTTC
>once|.|TRBV12-2|TRBJ1-5
CASRSSGRTSNQPQHF
TGTGCAAGTCGTTCATCGGGACGGACTAGCAATCAGCCCCAGCATTTT
>.|TRBD2|TRBV7-9|TRBJ2-1
CASSLGLAGGYNEQFF
TGTGCCAGCAGCTTAGGGCTAGCGGGGGGCTACAATGAGCAGTTCTTC
>.|TRBD1|TRBV13|TRBJ2-1
CASRTGFYNEQFF
TGTGCCAGCCGGACAGGGTTCTACAATGAGCAGTTCTTC
>.|TRBD1|TRBV27|TRBJ1-4
CASSPWTGAEKLFF
TGTGCCAGCAGTCCCTGGACAGGGGCCGAAAAACTGTTTTTT
>once|.|TRBV4-1|TRBJ1-2
CASSQDLGVGSRGARGYTF
TGCGCCAGCAGCCAAGATCTCGGGGTAGGGTCGCGGGGGGCAAGAGGCTACACCTTC
>.|TRBD1|TRBV5-1|TRBJ1-1
CASSYTRGANTEAFF
TGCGCCAGCAGCTACACCAGGGGGGCGAACACTGAAGCTTTCTTT
>.|.|TRBV4-1|TRBJ2-5
CASSCTRDCLDF
TGCGCCAGCAGTTGCACCCGCGATTGCCTTGACTTC
>.|.|TRBV5-6|TRBJ2-7
CASSFGDEQYF
TGTGCCAGCAGCTTTGGGGACGAGCAGTACTTC
>.|TRBD1|TRBV27|TRBJ2-4
CASSSGQGSTIAKNIQYF
TGTGCCAGCAGTTCAGGACAGGGGTCCACTATAGCCAAAAACATTCAGTACTTC
>.|.|TRBV7-2|TRBJ2-1
CASSLGHREGDNEQFF
TGTGCCAGCAGCTTAGGGCACAGGGAGGGAGACAATGAGCAGTTCTTC
>.|.|TRBV5-4|TRBJ2-3
CASSSSWGPLPTDTQYF
TGTGCCAGCAGCTCCTCTTGGGGGCCACTTCCCACAGATACGCAGTATTTT
>.|TRBD2|TRBV28|TRBJ2-5
CASSIGTKETQYF
TGTGCCAGCAGCATCGGGACTAAAGAGACCCAGTACTTC
>.|.|TRBV27|TRBJ2-3
CASRGGATDTQYF
TGTGCCAGCAGGGGGGGGGCCACAGATACGCAGTATTTT
>.|.|TRBV12-2|TRBJ2-3
CASRPPDTQYF
TGTGCAAGTCGCCCACCAGATACGCAGTATTTT
>.|.|TRBV5-6|TRBJ1-2
CASSLGEKREGYTF
TGTGCCAGCAGCTTAGGGGAGAAGAGGGAGGGCTACACCTTC
>.|TRBD2|TRBV11-2|TRBJ2-5
CASSFGTRGFETQYF
TGTGCCAGCAGCTTTGGGACTAGGGGATTCGAGACCCAGTACTTC
>.|.|TRBV5-6|TRBJ1-1
CASSLGEGRLNTEAFF
TGTGCCAGCAGCTTGGGGGAGGGACGGCTGAACACTGAAGCTTTCTTT
>.|.|TRBV5-4|TRBJ2-2
CASSLARDTGELFF
TGTGCCAGCAGCTTGGCCCGGGACACCGGGGAGCTGTTTTTT
>.|.|TRBV27|TRBJ1-2
CARPGRRDYTF
TGTGCCAGACCGGGCCGCCGCGACTACACCTTC
>.|.|TRBV6-6|TRBJ1-2
CASSYRVYGCTF
TGTGCCAGCAGTTACAGGGTTTATGGCTGCACCTTC
>.|.|TRBV5-1|TRBJ1-1
CASRSNTEAFF
TGCGCCAGCAGATCGAACACTGAAGCTTTCTTT
>once|.|TRBV5-8|TRBJ2-1
CASSLVGGRIDEQFF
TGTGCCAGCAGCTTGGTGGGGGGGCGGATCGATGAGCAGTTCTTC
>.|TRBD1|TRBV6-5|TRBJ2-7
CASSRQGVVYEQYF
TGTGCCAGCAGTAGACAGGGGGTCGTCTACGAGCAGTACTTC